The 4 T cell receptor beta chains presented below share a single source sample, sequenced in a study of blood T cell repertoires in COVID-19. This table comes from immunoSEQ multiplex PCR, and its TCRdb copy is limited to in-frame clones, with some not included. Altogether 200,000 to 250,000 clones are present, 75% to 90% being singletons, with the ten largest covering approximately 2.4%. Sequencing was carried out using peripheral blood. Receptors were obtained from a man aged 25-45 years with COVID-19, enrolled during active disease.

The chain carries TRBV18 and TRBJ1-1; TRBD1 matches at 8 bases. With V trimmed by 0 bases and J by 4 bases, 10 bases remained unmatched. The germline CDR1 and CDR2 sequences are KGHSH and LQKENI. This CDR3 comprises 17 residues. The CDR3: CASSPPQGAMGPTEAFF. The CDR3 region has the DNA TGTGCCAGCTCACCACCGCAGGGGGCGATGGGTCCCACTGAAGCTTTCTTT.

The chain uses TRBV7-2 and TRBJ1-1, with D possibly TRBD1 on 6 matching bases. Germline CDR1 is SGHTA and CDR2 is FQGNSA. V shed 5 bases and J shed 0 bases, with 13 bases lying between them. This CDR3 spans 15 amino acids. As DNA, the CDR3 is TGTGCCAGCAGCCTTACAGGACAGATGAACACTGAAGCTTTCTTT. Amino acid sequence: CASSLTGQMNTEAFF.

This clone appeared a single time. This chain links TRBV27 with TRBJ1-2, with a possible D match to TRBD1 (5 bases). Germline V gene lookup returns CDR1 MNHEY and CDR2 SMNVEV (reference sequence). The germline V and J ends were trimmed by 2 bases and 2 bases, with 12 bases remaining between them. The CDR3 covers 15 residues. The CDR3, as DNA: TGTGCCAGCAGTTTACAGGCAGGGCCGAACTATGGCTACACCTTC. The encoded protein is CASSLQAGPNYGYTF.

The CDR3 loop is CASSLDSRYYNEQFF. The CDR3 nucleotides read TGTGCCAGCAGCTTAGACTCAAGATACTACAATGAGCAGTTCTTC. J is TRBJ2-1 and V is TRBV11-1; the D is unclear. The germline V and J ends were trimmed by 1 base and 3 bases, with 10 bases remaining between them. The CDR3 length is 15 residues. From germline, CDR1 is SGHAT and CDR2 FQDESV (reference sequence).